The following is a T cell receptor (beta chain) sequence with its context. Antigen: not known. PCR used 60 Vbeta primers and 13 Jbeta primers. Assay used: immunoSEQ multiplex PCR; TCRdb lists only in-frame clones, some missing. The sample records some 97,000 clones, 79% being singletons. The data stem from a study of cytomegalovirus exposure and HLA in healthy donors. Study-level results: Certain sequence variants were highly shared and formed a cluster, and this cluster was likely a sequencing artifact. Researchers catalogued under 200 TCR beta chains as cytomegalovirus-associated. With later analysis, a missense DCLRE1C variant became linked to TCR beta V- and J-gene trimming. In a later analysis, the majority of CMV-associated beta chains seemingly showed HLA restriction.

Per germline, CDR1 MNHEY and CDR2 SVGAGI. Trimming removed 6 bases from V and 7 bases from J, with 13 bases in between. The CDR3 extends over 13 amino acids. Material: PBMCs. The J gene is TRBJ1-5, the V gene TRBV6-5; no clear D. The TCR was taken from a female donor in good health and CMV-seropositive. This chain's CDR3 is CASSLLNFQPQHF. Here the CDR3 DNA reads TGTGCCAGCAGCCTACTAAACTTCCAGCCCCAGCATTTT.